This TCR beta chain was sequenced for a study of blood T cell repertoires in COVID-19. Study background: Material from acute and convalescent COVID-19 was sourced from the United States, Italy and Spain. PBMCs, B-cell-depleted T cells, or T cells provided the cDNA or gDNA that made up the material.

As handled by the study authors: Estimates of nucleated cell counts were drawn from the amplification of reference gene primers. Here immunoSEQ multiplex PCR was the method, and the copy in TCRdb shows in-frame clones only, minus some. V and J calls and clone size are given by that table; D and trimming were obtained from the DNA. Here the sample spans about 150,000 clones, about 85% being singletons. Participants came from fewer than 25 US areas, aged roughly 18 to 90 years. The source material was PBMCs or T cells enriched from blood (not recorded which). This sequence originates from a woman in her 40s who had been exposed to COVID-19.

Here the CDR3 DNA reads TGTGCCGCCACACGACAGCCTGGTAGTGGGGAGCAGTTCTTC. Its translation: CAATRQPGSGEQFF. The chain uses TRBV10-3 and TRBJ2-1, with D maybe TRBD1 (5 bases). The CDR3 consists of 14 residues. Germline CDR1 is ENHRY and CDR2 is SYGVKD. V was shortened by 11 bases and J by 10 bases, with 24 bases between the two germline ends.